This is a list of T cell receptor beta chains from one sample in a study of shared clonotypes between healthy human individuals. Clones were sequenced by immunoSEQ multiplex PCR, and TCRdb holds only the in-frame ones, with some missing. The sample has 2,500,000 or so clones, roughly 92% seen once; the top ten hold 0.14%. Sequencing was done on a sample of naive CD4+ T cells sorted from blood. The receptors come from a man between 18 and 29 years old in good health. Each CDR3 is given with its conserved first and last residue. Rows give clone size only sometimes, using once, few, many, or a class for an expanded clone.

V gene | clone size | CDR3 protein
TRBV7-9 | NA | CASSQLAGSTDTQYF
TRBV4-1 | NA | CASSQGAARRADTIYF
TRBV29-1 | NA | CSADMGLSTDTQYF
TRBV6-5 | NA | CASSNTGRLNEKLFF
TRBV14 | NA | CASSQGVGFQETQYF
TRBV2 | NA | CASSPDSLGEKLFF
TRBV4-1 | NA | CASSPRQGGYLLEQYF
TRBV19 | NA | CASSRAGLGNQPQHF
TRBV30 | NA | CAWSLAGVGTDTQYF
TRBV6-1 | NA | CASSEAGGVKGAGELFF
TRBV6-5 | NA | CASSPGTGGNQPQHF
TRBV28 | NA | CASNRDVGNQPQHF
TRBV7-2 | NA | CASSFSGSSSYEQYF
TRBV29-1 | NA | CSVEDQRTDTQYF
TRBV7-8 | NA | CASSLAPAGGNQPRHF
TRBV2 | NA | CASSERPKAYEQYF
TRBV6-1 | NA | CASSEVGLAGSRDEQFF
TRBV5-1 | NA | CASSAPGLVIYF
TRBV2 | NA | CASRPTRVILLF
TRBV19 | few | CASSIHTGELFF
TRBV7-2 | NA | CASSPEGGYGYTF
TRBV12-5 | NA | CASGLGTYGYTF
TRBV9 | NA | CASSVGDRGYEQYF
TRBV7-9 | once | CASSLDVEYEQYF
TRBV5-4 | NA | CASSLGPTSHEQFF
TRBV19 | NA | CASSRTQGPRNIQYF
TRBV18 | NA | CASSPPGSLIRETQYF
TRBV5-1 | NA | CASRQEGSPYEQYF
TRBV14 | NA | CASSQDWGQPQHF
TRBV11-2 | NA | CASSLVPGDTYEQYF
TRBV5-5 | NA | CASSSTGNTIYF
TRBV4-3 | once | CASSQERFRTGELFF
TRBV11-2 | NA | CASSFSRGIPLDEQYF
TRBV6-6 | NA | CASSFSGTGVNTIYF
TRBV30 | once | CAWGDRLRETQYF
TRBV7-2 | NA | CASSPHGEGETQYF
TRBV6-5 | NA | CASRRADTQYF
TRBV6-6 | NA | CASSSRGNGYTF
TRBV11-2 | NA | CASSLEGGSWRYTEAFF
TRBV7-2 | NA | CASSLALSSLGLAEAFF
TRBV6-1 | NA | CASSGRVGGNTIYF
TRBV6-5 | NA | CASSGAGTPTYEQYF